Listed here are 14 T cell receptor beta chains from one sample, sequenced in a study of T cell changes during pregnancy in multiple sclerosis. Only in-frame clones appear in the TCRdb table, and some are missing; sequencing was by immunoSEQ multiplex PCR. The sample records about 38,000 clones, about nine tenths being singletons. The sequences come from CD8+ T cells from peripheral blood mononuclear cells, collected in the second trimester of pregnancy. These receptors originate from a female donor with multiple sclerosis, enrolled in a pregnancy study.

This chain connects TRBV5-1 to TRBJ2-7; tentatively, D is TRBD1 (6 bases). V lost 0 bases, J lost 3 bases, and 13 bases lay in between. CDR3 size: 15 residues. The V gene's germline CDR1 is SGHRS and CDR2 YFSETQ. CDR3 nucleotides: TGCGCCAGCAGCTTGGCCGGGACACGACTCTACGAGCAGTACTTC. It codes for CASSLAGTRLYEQYF.

This sequence joins TRBV5-1 and TRBJ2-3, with D possibly TRBD1 on 8 matching bases. Germline values: CDR1 SGHRS, CDR2 YFSETQ. Trimming cost V 4 bases and J 5 bases, with 14 bases left between them. The CDR3 covers 14 residues. CDR3 in DNA: TGCGCCAGCAGCATGGACAGGGAGGGAGATACGCAGTATTTT. Translation: CASSMDREGDTQYF.

This chain uses TRBV5-8 with TRBJ1-5, with 7 positions matching TRBD1. Germline V gene data show CDR1 as SGHTS and CDR2 as YDEGEE. The CDR3 extends over 15 amino acids. V was pared by 3 bases and J by 0 bases, with 3 bases of the junction left unmatched. The DNA of the CDR3 is TGTGCCAGCAGCTATACAGGGGCTAGCAATCAGCCCCAGCATTTT. Residues: CASSYTGASNQPQHF.

J is TRBJ2-7 and V is TRBV20-1; D call uncertain. The CDR3 spans 11 residues. Trimming took off 1 base at V and 5 bases at J, with 6 bases between the two ends. In germline, CDR1 is DFQATT, CDR2 SNEGSKA (reference sequence). CDR3 residues: CSARVSDEQYF. In DNA, the CDR3 is TGCAGTGCTAGAGTATCAGACGAGCAGTACTTC.

Here the CDR3 DNA reads TGCGCCAGCAGCTCTCCACTAGCGGGAGTCACGGGGGAGACCCAGTACTTC. Protein product: CASSSPLAGVTGETQYF. V is TRBV5-1 and J is TRBJ2-5, with TRBD2 matching 11 bases. The CDR3 contains 17 residues. After removal of 3 bases from V and 5 bases from J, the junction contained 12 bases not matched to a gene. CDR1 and CDR2 (germline): SGHRS, YFSETQ.

The chain couples TRBV4-3 to TRBJ1-4; D is uncertain. The germline CDR1 and CDR2 sequences are LGHNA and YSLEER. Trimming took off 1 base at V and 13 bases at J, with 19 bases between the two ends. CDR3 size: 15 residues. In nucleotides, the CDR3 is TGCGCCAGCAGCCAAGCAGTTTACGCGACTAGCGGACTGTTTTTT. Protein sequence: CASSQAVYATSGLFF.

This clone was counted only a few times. The CDR3 loop is CATSTGRATEAFF. In DNA, the CDR3 is TGCGCCACCTCAACAGGGAGAGCCACTGAAGCTTTCTTT. This chain connects TRBV4-3 to TRBJ1-1; a possible D gene is TRBD1 (6 bases). CDR3 length: 13 amino acids. Germline values: CDR1 LGHNA, CDR2 YSLEER. Trimming removed 10 bases at V and 4 bases at J, with 16 bases between.

V is TRBV4-2 and J is TRBJ1-1; 9 bases line up with TRBD1. Unmatched junction bases numbered 4, after V lost 3 bases and J lost 5 bases. The germline gives CDR1 LGHNA, CDR2 YNFKEQ. CDR3 length: 14 residues. CDR3 sequence: CASSQRQGGTEAFF. CDR3 coding DNA: TGTGCCAGCAGCCAGAGACAGGGGGGGACTGAAGCTTTCTTT.

This chain links TRBV7-2 with TRBJ2-7, with TRBD1 as a possible D gene (6 bases). Germline CDR1 is SGHTA and CDR2 is FQGNSA. This CDR3 spans 17 amino acids. The V gene lost 3 bases and the J gene lost 0 bases, with 18 bases spanning the gap. The CDR3 sequence is CASSLGAGLAPSYEQYF. CDR3 sequence (DNA): TGTGCCAGCAGCTTGGGGGCCGGCCTCGCCCCCTCCTACGAGCAGTACTTC.

This clone has more than one count but fewer than ten. The chain is built from TRBV6-4 and TRBJ2-2; perhaps TRBD1 as D (5 bases). The CDR3 is 15 amino acids. V lost 3 bases and J 5 bases, leaving 13 bases between the germline ends. Per germline, CDR1 MRHNA and CDR2 SNTAGT. Here the CDR3 reads CASSDSRGSTGELFF. The CDR3 nucleotides are TGTGCCAGCAGTGATTCAAGGGGAAGTACCGGGGAGCTGTTTTTT.

This chain's CDR3 is CASSLGWAGHMSLEKLFF. The CDR3 bases are TGTGCCAGCAGCTTAGGTTGGGCAGGACATATGAGTTTGGAAAAACTGTTTTTT. The V call is TRBV11-2, the J call TRBJ1-4, with a tentative D call TRBD1 (5 bases). The CDR3 is made up of 18 amino acids. Trimming removed 1 base from V and 8 bases from J, with 23 bases in between. The germline CDR1 and CDR2 sequences are SGHAT and FQNNGV.

The chain couples TRBV15 to TRBJ2-1; 11 bases align to TRBD2. The junction had 3 bases not matched to a gene; V was cut back by 0 bases and J by 8 bases. Germline V gene lookup returns CDR1 LNHNV and CDR2 YYDKDF (reference sequence). The CDR3 has 15 amino acids. The CDR3 DNA reads as TGTGCCACCAGCAGAGAACTAGCGGGAGTGTATGAGCAGTTCTTC. It encodes CATSRELAGVYEQFF.

This chain links TRBV13 with TRBJ1-1; perhaps TRBD1 as D (6 bases). In germline, CDR1 is PRHDT, CDR2 FYEKMQ (reference sequence). V was cut by 3 bases and J by 5 bases, with 19 bases left in between. The CDR3 runs to 16 residues. The CDR3 DNA sequence: TGTGCCAGCAGCTTTGCCGGGGGCGGGGGAGTTACTGAAGCTTTCTTT. Its protein is CASSFAGGGGVTEAFF.

J is TRBJ2-5 and V is TRBV19; 12 bases fit TRBD2. The CDR3 loop spans 17 amino acids. Germline values: CDR1 LNHDA, CDR2 SQIVND (reference sequence). Unmatched junction bases numbered 5, after V lost 1 base and J lost 2 bases. Written as DNA, the CDR3 is TGTGCCAGTAGTATAGCACTGCTAGCGGGAGGGCAAGAGACCCAGTACTTC. The encoded protein is CASSIALLAGGQETQYF.